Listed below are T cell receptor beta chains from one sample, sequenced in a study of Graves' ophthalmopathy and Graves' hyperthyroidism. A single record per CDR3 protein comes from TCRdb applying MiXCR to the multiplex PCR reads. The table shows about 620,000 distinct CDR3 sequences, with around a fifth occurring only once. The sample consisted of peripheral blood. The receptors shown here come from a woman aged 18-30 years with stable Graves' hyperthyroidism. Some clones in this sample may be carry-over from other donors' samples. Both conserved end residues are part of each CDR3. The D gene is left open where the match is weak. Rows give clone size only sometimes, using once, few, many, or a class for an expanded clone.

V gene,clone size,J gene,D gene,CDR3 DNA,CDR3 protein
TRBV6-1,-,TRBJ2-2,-,TGTGCCATCCAATCAACGGGGGACACCGGGGAGCTGTTTTTT,CAIQSTGDTGELFF
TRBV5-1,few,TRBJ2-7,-,TGCGCCAGCAGCTTGGTTGGGGAGCCGTACTTC,CASSLVGEPYF
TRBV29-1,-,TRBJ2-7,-,TGCAGCGCCGAGGAGGCGTGGGGCTACGAGCAGTACTTC,CSAEEAWGYEQYF
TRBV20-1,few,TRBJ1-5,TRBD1,TGCAGTGCTAGAGCCCCAGGGGGCTGGCAGCCCCAGCATTTT,CSARAPGGWQPQHF
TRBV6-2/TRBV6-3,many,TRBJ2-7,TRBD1,TGTGCCAGCAGTTACGGGACAGGGCGTTATTACGAGCAGTACTTC,CASSYGTGRYYEQYF
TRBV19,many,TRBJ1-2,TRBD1,TGTGCCAGTAGTCCCACCGGGACAGTTATCTACACCTTC,CASSPTGTVIYTF
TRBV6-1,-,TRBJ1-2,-,TGTGCCAGCAGCCGGGGAGTGCAGGCTAACTATGGCTACACCTTC,CASSRGVQANYGYTF
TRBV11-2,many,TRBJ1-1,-,TGTGCCAGCACCCTACAGAGGAACACTGAAGCTTTCTTT,CASTLQRNTEAFF
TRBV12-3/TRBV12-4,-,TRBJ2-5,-,TGTGCCAGCAGCCCGAAGCCCCCCCGGGGGCAAGAGACCCAGTACTTC,CASSPKPPRGQETQYF
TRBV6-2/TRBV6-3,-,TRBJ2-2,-,TGTGCCAGCAGTTACAGGGCCCCCGGGGGTCCGATTTTCACCGGGGAGCTGTTTTTT,CASSYRAPGGPIFTGELFF
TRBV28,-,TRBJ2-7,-,TGTGCCAGCAGTTTATATTCAGGACACTACGAGCAGTACTTC,CASSLYSGHYEQYF
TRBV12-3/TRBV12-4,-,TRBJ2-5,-,TGTGCCAGCAGTTTCCGGACTAACCAAGAGACCCAGTACTTC,CASSFRTNQETQYF
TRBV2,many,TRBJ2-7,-,TGTGCCAGCAGTGAAAATGGCTACGAGCAGTACTTC,CASSENGYEQYF
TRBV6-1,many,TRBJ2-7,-,TGTGCCAGCAGTGAACGGGCAGGTGGCCCCTACGAGCAGTACTTC,CASSERAGGPYEQYF
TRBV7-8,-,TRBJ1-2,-,TGTGCCAGCAGCTTAGCGCCAAGGGGGGGTGGCTACACCTTC,CASSLAPRGGGYTF
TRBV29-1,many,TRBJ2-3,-,TGCAGCGTTGCAGAAGGGGCAGATACGCAGTATTTT,CSVAEGADTQYF
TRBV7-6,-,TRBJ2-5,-,TGTGCCAGCAGCTTAGAACCGGGACACAAGGGCGAGACCCAGTACTTC,CASSLEPGHKGETQYF
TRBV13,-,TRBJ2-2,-,TGTGCCTCCCATCAGGGAGATCATCCCGGGGAGCTGTTTTTT,CASHQGDHPGELFF
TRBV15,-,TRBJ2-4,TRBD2,TGTGCCACCAGCAGGACACTAGCGGGGCAAGCCAAAAACATTCAGTACTTC,CATSRTLAGQAKNIQYF
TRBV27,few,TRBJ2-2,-,TGTGCCAGCAGCCACCGGGGACTCCAACATTCCGGGGAGCTGTTTTTT,CASSHRGLQHSGELFF
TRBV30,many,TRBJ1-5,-,TGTGCCTGGAGTGTAAGAGCCTCGAATCAGCCCCAGCATTTT,CAWSVRASNQPQHF
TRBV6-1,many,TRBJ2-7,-,TGTGCCAGCAGCTCGCGGGTCAGGTACGAGCAGTACTTC,CASSSRVRYEQYF
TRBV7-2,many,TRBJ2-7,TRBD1,TGTGCCAGCAGCTTAGCCGGGACAGGGCTTCAATACTACGAGCAGTACTTC,CASSLAGTGLQYYEQYF
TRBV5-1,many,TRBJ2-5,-,TGCGCCAGCAGCTCCGGGCCGGGACTCGCGAATCAAGAGACCCAGTACTTC,CASSSGPGLANQETQYF
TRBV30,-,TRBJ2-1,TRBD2,TGTGCCTGGAGTGGCCAGGGACTATACTCCGATGAGAAGTTCTTC,CAWSGQGLYSDEKFF
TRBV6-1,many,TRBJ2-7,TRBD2,TGTGCCAGCAGACGATCCGGGACTAGCAATTACGAGCAGTACTTC,CASRRSGTSNYEQYF
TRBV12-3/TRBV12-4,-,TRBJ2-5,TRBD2,TGTGCCAGCAGCGCCACCGGGACTACCCAAGAGACCCAGTACTTC,CASSATGTTQETQYF
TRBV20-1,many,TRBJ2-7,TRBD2,TGCAGTGCTACGGGCCCGGGACTAGCGGCCTACGAGCAGTACTTC,CSATGPGLAAYEQYF
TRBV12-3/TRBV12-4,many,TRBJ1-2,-,TGTGCCAGCAGCTACAGGGAGGGGAATGGCTACACCTTC,CASSYREGNGYTF
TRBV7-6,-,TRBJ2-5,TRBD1,TGTGCCAGCAGCTTAGCGGGACAGACACAAGAGACCCAGTACTTC,CASSLAGQTQETQYF
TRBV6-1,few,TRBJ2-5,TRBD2,TGTGCCAGCAGTCCGGGACTAGCGGGGGCAAGGACCCAGTACTTC,CASSPGLAGARTQYF
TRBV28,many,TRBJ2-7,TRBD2,TGTGCCAGCAGTTCTAGCGGGCATGCTGTCTACGAGCAGTACTTC,CASSSSGHAVYEQYF
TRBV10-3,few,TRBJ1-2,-,TGTGCCATCAGTGGCGGACAGCCCCACTATGGCTACACCTTC,CAISGGQPHYGYTF
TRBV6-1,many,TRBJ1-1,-,TGTGCCAGCAGACTACTAAGGACGGTGGGGGACGCTGAAGCTTTCTTT,CASRLLRTVGDAEAFF
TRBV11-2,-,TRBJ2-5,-,TGTGCCAGCAGCGTACTACGGGGCCGGGAGACCCAGTACTTC,CASSVLRGRETQYF
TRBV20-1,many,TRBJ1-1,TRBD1,TGCAGTGCTTCGCGGACAGGGAGCTACACTGAAGCTTTCTTT,CSASRTGSYTEAFF
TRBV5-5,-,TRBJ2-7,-,TGTGCCAGCAGCAAAAATCGGGAGAGGGACGAGCAGTACTTC,CASSKNRERDEQYF
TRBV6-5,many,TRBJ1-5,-,TGTGCCAGCAGTTACAGGGCGGGCAATCAGCCCCAGCATTTT,CASSYRAGNQPQHF
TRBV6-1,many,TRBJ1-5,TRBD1,TGTGCCAGCAGTCCCAGCGGACAGGGCGGTAGCAATCAGCCCCAGCATTTT,CASSPSGQGGSNQPQHF